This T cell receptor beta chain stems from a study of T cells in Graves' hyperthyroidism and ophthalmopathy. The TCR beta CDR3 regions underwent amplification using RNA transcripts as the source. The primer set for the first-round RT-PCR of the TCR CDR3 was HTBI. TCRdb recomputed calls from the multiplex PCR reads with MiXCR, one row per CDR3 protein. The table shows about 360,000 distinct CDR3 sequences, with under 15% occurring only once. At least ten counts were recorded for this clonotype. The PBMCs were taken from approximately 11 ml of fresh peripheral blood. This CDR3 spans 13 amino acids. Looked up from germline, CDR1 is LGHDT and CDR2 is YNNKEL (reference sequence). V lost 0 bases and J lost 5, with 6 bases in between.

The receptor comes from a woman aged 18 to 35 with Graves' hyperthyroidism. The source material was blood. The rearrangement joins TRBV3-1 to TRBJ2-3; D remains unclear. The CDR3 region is CASSQEVEDTQYF. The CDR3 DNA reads TGTGCCAGCAGCCAAGAAGTAGAAGATACGCAGTATTTT.